This TCR beta chain came from a study of cytomegalovirus exposure and HLA in healthy donors. The PCR used 60 Vbeta and 13 Jbeta primers. This table comes from immunoSEQ multiplex PCR, and its TCRdb copy is limited to in-frame clones, with some not included. This table holds some 130,000 clones, 70% to 80% found once. Between the trimmed V and J ends, which lost 4 bases and 9 bases, there was a span of 15 bases. The CDR3 contains 13 residues. Germline CDR1 reads SNHLY; CDR2 reads FYNNEI. The rearrangement links TRBV2 to TRBJ1-1; unclear D gene. This receptor was taken from a man aged 25-45 years in good health and CMV-seronegative. Sequenced sample: PBMCs. The chain's CDR3 is CASSGERALQAFF. CDR3 sequence (DNA): TGTGCCAGCAGTGGGGAGAGGGCTCTCCAAGCTTTCTTT.